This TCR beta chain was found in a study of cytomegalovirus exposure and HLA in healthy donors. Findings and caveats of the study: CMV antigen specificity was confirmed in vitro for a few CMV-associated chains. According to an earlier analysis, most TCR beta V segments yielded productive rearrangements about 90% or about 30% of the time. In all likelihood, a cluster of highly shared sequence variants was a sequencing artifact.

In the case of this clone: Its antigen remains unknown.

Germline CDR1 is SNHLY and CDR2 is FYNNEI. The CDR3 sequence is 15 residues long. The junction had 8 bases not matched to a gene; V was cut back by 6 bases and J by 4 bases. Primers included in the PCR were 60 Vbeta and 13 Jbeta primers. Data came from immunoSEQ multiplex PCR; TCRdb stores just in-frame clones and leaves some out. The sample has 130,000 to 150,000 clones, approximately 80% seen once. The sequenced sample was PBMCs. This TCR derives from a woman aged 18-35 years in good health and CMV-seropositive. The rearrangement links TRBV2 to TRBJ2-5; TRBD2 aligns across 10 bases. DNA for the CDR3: TGTGCCAGCAGAGAGCGGGGGGGCGGGGGAGAGACCCAGTACTTC. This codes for CASRERGGGGETQYF.